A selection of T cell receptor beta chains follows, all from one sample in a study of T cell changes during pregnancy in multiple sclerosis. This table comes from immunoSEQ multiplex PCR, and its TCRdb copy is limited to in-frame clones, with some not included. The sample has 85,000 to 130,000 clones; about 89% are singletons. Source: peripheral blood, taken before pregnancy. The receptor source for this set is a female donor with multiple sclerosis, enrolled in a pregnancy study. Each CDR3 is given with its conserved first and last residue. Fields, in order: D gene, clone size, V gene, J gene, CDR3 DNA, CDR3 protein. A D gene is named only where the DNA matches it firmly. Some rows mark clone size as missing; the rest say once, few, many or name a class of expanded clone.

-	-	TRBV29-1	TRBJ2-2	TGCAGCGTTCCACGGGCCGGGGTATCCACCGGGGAGCTGTTTTTT	CSVPRAGVSTGELFF
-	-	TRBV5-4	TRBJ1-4	TGTGCCAGCAGCCTAGCAGGGGATTTCGGAAAACTGTTTTTT	CASSLAGDFGKLFF
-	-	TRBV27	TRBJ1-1	TGTGCCAGCAGTTTGGGTAGGGGTGGTGAAGCTTTCTTT	CASSLGRGGEAFF
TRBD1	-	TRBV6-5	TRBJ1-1	TGTGCCAGCACCGGACAGGGTAGTAACACTGAAGCTTTCTTT	CASTGQGSNTEAFF
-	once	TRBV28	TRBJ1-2	TGTGCCAGCCATCGGTTGCGGATTAACTATGGCTACACCTTC	CASHRLRINYGYTF
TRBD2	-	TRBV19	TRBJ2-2	TGTGCCAGTAGTATAGAGGGGGGGACCGGGGAGCTGTTTTTT	CASSIEGGTGELFF
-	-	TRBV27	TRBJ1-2	TGTGCCAGCAGTTCTGTGTGGAGAGGAGGCTACACCTTC	CASSSVWRGGYTF
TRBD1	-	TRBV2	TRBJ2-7	TGTGCCAGCAGTGAACGACAGGGGGAAGCCTACGAGCAGTACTTC	CASSERQGEAYEQYF
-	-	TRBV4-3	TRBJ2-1	TGCGCCAGCAGCCAAGAGGCAGGGCTGGAGAGTGAGCAGTTCTTC	CASSQEAGLESEQFF
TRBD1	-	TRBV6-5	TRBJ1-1	TGTGCCAGCAGTAAGCCGGGACAGTTGAACACTGAAGCTTTCTTT	CASSKPGQLNTEAFF
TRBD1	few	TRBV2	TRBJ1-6	TGTGCCAGCAGTGAGTCGCCAGGGGGGATGAATTCACCCCTCCACTTT	CASSESPGGMNSPLHF
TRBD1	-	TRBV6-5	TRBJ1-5	TGTGCCAGCAGCTCCGGACAGGCTAGCAATCAGCCCCAGCATTTT	CASSSGQASNQPQHF
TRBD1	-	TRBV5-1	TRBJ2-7	TGCGCCAGCAGCTTAATCCTCCAGGGGGCTAACGAGCAGTACTTC	CASSLILQGANEQYF